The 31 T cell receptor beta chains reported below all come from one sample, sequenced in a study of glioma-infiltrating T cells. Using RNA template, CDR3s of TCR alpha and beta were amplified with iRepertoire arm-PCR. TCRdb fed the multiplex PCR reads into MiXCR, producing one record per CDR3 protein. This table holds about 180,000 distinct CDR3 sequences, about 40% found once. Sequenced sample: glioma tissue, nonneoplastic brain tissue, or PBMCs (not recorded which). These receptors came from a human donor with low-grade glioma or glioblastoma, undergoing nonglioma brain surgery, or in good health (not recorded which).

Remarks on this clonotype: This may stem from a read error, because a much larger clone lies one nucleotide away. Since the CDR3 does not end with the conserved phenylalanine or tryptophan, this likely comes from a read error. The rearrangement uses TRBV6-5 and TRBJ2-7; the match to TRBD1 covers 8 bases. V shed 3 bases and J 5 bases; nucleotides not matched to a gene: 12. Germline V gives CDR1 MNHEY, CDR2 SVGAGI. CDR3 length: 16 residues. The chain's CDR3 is CASSYLRVGQGDEQYS. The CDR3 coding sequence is TGTGCCAGCAGTTATTTGAGGGTTGGACAGGGAGACGAGCAGTACTCC.

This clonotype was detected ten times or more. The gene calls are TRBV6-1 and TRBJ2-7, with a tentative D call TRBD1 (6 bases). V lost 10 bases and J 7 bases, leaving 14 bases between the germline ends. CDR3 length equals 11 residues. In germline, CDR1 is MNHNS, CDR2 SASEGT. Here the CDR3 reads CATTQGAEQYF. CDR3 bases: TGTGCCACCACACAGGGCGCAGAGCAGTACTTC.

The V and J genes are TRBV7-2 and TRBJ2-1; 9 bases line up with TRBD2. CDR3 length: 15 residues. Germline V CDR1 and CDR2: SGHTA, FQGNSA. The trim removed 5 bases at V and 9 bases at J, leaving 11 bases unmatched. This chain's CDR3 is CASSVGVAGEGEQFF. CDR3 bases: TGTGCCAGCAGCGTAGGGGTAGCGGGAGAAGGTGAGCAGTTCTTC.

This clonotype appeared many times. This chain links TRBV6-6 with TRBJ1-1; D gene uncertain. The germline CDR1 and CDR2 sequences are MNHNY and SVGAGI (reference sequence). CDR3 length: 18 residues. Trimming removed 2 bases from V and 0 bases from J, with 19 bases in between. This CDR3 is CASSYPTPPEYMNTEAFF. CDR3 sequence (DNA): TGTGCCAGCAGTTACCCCACCCCCCCAGAGTACATGAACACTGAAGCTTTCTTT.

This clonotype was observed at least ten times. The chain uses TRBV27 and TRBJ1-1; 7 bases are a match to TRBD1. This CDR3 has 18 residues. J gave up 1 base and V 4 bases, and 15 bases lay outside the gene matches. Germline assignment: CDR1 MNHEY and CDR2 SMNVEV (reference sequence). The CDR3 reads CASSSNNYRGRKNTEAFF. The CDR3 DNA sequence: TGTGCCAGCAGTTCCAATAATTACAGGGGAAGGAAGAACACTGAAGCTTTCTTT.

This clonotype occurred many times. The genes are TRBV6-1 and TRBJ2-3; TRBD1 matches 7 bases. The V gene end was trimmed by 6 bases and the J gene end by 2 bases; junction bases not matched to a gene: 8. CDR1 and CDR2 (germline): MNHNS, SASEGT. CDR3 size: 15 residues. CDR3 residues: CASRGQPPNTDTQYF. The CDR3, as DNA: TGTGCCAGCAGGGGACAGCCACCTAACACAGATACGCAGTATTTT.

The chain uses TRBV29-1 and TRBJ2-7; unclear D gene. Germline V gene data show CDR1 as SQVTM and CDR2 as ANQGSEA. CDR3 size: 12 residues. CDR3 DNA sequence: TGCAGGGTTACAGCGACCACCTACGAGCAGTACTTC. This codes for CRVTATTYEQYF.

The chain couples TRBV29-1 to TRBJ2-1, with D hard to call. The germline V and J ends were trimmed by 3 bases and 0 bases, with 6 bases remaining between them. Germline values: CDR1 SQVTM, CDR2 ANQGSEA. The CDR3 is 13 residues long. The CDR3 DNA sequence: TGCAGCGTTGATAGCAACTCCTACAATGAGCAGTTCTTC. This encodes CSVDSNSYNEQFF.

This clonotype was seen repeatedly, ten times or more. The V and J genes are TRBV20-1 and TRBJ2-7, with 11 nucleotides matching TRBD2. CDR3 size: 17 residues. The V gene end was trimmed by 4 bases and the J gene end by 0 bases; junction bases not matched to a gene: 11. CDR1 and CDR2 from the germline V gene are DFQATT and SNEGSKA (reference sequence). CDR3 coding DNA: TGCAGTGCTAAGAATCCGGGACTAGCGGTTAGCTCCTACGAGCAGTACTTC. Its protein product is CSAKNPGLAVSSYEQYF.

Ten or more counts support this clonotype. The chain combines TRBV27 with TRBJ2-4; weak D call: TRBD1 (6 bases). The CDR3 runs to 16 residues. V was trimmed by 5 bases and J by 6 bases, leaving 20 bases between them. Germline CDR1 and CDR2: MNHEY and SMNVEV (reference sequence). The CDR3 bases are TGTGCCAGCAGTCCCCCTCAAACAGGGTTTGGAAACATTCAGTACTTC. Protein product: CASSPPQTGFGNIQYF.

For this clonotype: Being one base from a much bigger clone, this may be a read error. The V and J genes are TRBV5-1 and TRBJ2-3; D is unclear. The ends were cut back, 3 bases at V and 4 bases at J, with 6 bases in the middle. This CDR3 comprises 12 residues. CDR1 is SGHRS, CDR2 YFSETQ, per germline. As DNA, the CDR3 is TGCGCCAGCAGCTACGACGCAGATACGCAGTATTTT. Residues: CASSYDADTQYF.

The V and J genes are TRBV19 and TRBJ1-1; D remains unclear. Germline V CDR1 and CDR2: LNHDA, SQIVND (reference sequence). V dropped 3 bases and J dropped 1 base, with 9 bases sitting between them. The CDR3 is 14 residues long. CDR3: CASSMGPANTEAFF. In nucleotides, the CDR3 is TGTGCCAGTAGTATGGGTCCGGCGAACACTGAAGCTTTCTTT.

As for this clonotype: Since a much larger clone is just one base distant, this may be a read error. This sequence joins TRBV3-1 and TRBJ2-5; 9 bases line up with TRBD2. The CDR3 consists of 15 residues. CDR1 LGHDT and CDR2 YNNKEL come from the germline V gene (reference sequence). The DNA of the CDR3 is TGTGCCAACAGCCAAACTCGCGGGAGGGAAGAGACCCAGTACTTC. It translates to CANSQTRGREETQYF.

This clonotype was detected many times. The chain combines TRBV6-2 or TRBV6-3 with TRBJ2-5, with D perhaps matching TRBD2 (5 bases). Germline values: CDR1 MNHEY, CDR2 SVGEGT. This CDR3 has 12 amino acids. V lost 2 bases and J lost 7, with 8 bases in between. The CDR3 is CASSYDEGTQYF. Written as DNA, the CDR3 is TGTGCCAGCAGTTACGACGAGGGGACCCAGTACTTC.

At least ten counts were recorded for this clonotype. The CDR3 DNA is TGTGCCAGCAGTGAGCTAACCGGGACCTCTGTAGGGTACACCTTC. Its protein product is CASSELTGTSVGYTF. The chain employs TRBV2 and TRBJ1-2; a weak D match, TRBD1 (5 bases). This CDR3 is 15 amino acids long. V gave up 3 bases and J gave up 11 bases, with 22 bases separating them. Germline V gene sequence: CDR1 SNHLY, CDR2 FYNNEI.

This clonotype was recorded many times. The CDR3 protein is CASSYRREVYEQYF. The CDR3 DNA reads TGTGCCAGCAGTTACAGGAGGGAGGTCTACGAGCAGTACTTC. The gene calls are TRBV6-6 and TRBJ2-7; D may be TRBD2 (6 bases). Germline CDR1 reads MNHNY; CDR2 reads SVGAGI (reference sequence). The CDR3 is 14 amino acids. V gave up 2 bases and J gave up 3 bases, with 11 bases separating them.

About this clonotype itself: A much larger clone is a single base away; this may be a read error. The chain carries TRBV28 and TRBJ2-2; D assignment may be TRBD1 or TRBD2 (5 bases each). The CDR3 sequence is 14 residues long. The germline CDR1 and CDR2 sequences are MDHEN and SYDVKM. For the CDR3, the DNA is TGTGCCAGCAGTTTATTGGGGAGCACCGGGGACCTGTTTTTT. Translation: CASSLLGSTGDLFF.

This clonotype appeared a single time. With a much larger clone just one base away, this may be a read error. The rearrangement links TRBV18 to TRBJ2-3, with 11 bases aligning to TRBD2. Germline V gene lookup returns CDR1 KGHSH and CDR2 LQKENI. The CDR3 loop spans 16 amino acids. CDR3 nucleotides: TGTGCCAGCTCACCGAGACTAGCGGGAAGCACAGATACGAAGTATTTT. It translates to CASSPRLAGSTDTKYF.

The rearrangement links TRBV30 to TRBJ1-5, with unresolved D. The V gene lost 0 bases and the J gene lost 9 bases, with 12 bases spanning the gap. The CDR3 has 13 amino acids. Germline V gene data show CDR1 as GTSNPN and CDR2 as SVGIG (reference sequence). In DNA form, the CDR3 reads TGTGCCTGGAGTGTTGCTGGGGTGGGGCCCCAGCATTTT. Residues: CAWSVAGVGPQHF.

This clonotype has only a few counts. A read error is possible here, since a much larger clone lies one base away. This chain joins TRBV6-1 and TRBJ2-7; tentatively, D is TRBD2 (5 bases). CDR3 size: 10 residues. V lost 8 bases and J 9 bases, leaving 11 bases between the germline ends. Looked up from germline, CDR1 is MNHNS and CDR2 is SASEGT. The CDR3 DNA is TGTGCCAGCGAGGCCGGAGGGCAGTACTTC. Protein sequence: CASEAGGQYF.

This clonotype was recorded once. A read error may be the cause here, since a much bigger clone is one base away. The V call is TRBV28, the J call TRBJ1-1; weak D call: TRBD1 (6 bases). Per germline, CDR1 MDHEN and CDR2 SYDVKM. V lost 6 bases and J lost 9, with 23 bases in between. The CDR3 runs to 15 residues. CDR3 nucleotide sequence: TGTGCCAGCAGCAAACGGTACAGGGATATGCGAAAAGCTTTCTTT. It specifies CASSKRYRDMRKAFF.

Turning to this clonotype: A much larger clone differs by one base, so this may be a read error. The CDR3 DNA is TGCAGTGCTACGGGACTAGCGGGCCGGTGGAGGGACTACGAGCAGTGCTTC. Protein: CSATGLAGRWRDYEQCF. The genes are TRBV20-1 and TRBJ2-7, with TRBD2 matching 12 bases. The V gene's germline CDR1 is DFQATT and CDR2 SNEGSKA (reference sequence). The CDR3 is 17 residues long.

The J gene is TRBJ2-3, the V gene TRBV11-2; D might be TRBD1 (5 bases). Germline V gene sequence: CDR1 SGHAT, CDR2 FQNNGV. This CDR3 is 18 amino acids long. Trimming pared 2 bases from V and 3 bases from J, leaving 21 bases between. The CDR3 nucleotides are TGTGCCAGCAGCTTACGCCCGCACACCGGTGGGGCGACAGATACGCAGTATTTT. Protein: CASSLRPHTGGATDTQYF. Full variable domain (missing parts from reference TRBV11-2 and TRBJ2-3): EAGVAQSPRYKIIEKRQSVAFWCNPISGHATLYWYQQILGQGPKLLIQFQNNGVVDDSQLPKDRFSAERLKGVDSTLKIQPAKLEDSAVYLCASSLRPHTGGATDTQYFGPGTRLTVL.

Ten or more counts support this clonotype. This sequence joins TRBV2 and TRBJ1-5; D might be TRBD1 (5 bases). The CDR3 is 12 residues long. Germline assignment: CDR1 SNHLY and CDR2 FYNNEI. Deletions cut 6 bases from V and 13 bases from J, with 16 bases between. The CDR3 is CASRGLGTPQHF. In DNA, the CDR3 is TGTGCCAGCAGGGGCCTCGGGACCCCACAGCATTTT.

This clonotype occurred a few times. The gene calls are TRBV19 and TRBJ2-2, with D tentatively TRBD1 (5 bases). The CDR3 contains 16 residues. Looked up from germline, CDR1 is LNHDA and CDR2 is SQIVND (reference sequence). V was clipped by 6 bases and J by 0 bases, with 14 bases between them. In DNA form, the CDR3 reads TGTGCCAGTAGGTCACAGGCAGCTTCGAACACCGGGGAGCTGTTTTTT. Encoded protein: CASRSQAASNTGELFF.

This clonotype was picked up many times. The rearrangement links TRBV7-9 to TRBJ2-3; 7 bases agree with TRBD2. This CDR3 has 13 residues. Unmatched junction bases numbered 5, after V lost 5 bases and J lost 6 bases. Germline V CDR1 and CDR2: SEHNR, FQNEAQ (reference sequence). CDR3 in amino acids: CASSPGLVDTQYF. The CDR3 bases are TGTGCCAGCAGCCCAGGACTAGTCGATACGCAGTATTTT.

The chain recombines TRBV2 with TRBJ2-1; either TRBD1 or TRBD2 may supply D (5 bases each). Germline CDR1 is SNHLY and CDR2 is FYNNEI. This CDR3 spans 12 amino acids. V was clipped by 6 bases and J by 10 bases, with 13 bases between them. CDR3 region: CASRGDRYEQFF. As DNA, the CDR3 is TGTGCCAGCAGGGGGGACCGCTACGAGCAGTTCTTC. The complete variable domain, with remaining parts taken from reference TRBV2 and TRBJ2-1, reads EPEVTQTPSHQVTQMGQEVILRCVPISNHLYFYWYRQILGQKVEFLVSFYNNEISEKSEIFDDQFSVERPDGSNFTLKIRSTKLEDSAMYFCASRGDRYEQFFGPGTRLTVL.

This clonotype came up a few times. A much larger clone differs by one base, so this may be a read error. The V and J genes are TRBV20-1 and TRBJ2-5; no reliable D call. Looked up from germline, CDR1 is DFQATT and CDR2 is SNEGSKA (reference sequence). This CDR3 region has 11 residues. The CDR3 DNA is TGCAGTGCTAGAGGCCAAGAGACCAAGTACTTC. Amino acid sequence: CSARGQETKYF.

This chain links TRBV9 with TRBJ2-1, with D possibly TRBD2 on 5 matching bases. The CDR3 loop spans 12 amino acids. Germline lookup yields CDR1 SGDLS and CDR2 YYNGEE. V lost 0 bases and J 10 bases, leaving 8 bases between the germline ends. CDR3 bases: TGTGCCAGCAGCGTAGCGGAGGCCGAGCAGTTCTTC. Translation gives CASSVAEAEQFF.

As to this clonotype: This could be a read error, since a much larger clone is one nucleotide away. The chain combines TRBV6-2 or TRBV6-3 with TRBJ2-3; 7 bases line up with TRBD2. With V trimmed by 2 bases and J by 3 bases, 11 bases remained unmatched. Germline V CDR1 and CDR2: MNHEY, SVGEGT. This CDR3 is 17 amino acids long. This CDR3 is CASSYPSGSGMTDTQYF. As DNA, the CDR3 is TGTGCCAGCAGTTACCCCTCCGGGAGCGGGATGACAGATACGCAGTATTTT.

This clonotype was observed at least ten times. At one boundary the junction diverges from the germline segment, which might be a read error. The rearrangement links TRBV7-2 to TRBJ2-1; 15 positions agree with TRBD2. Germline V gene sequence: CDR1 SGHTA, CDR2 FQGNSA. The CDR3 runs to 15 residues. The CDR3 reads CASSSKPGLAGGFDF. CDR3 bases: TGTGCCAGCAGTTCCAAACCGGGACTAGCGGGAGGTTTCGACTTC.